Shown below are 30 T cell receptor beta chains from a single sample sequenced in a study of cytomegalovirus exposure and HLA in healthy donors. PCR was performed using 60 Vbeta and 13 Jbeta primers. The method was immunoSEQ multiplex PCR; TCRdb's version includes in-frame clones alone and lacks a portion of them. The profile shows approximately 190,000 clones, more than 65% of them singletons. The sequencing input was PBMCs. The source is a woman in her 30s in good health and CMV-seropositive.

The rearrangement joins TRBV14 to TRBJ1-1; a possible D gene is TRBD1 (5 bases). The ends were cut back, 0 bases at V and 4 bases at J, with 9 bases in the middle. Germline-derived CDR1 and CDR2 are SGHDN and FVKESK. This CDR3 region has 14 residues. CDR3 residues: CASSQDRGGTEAFF. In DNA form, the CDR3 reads TGTGCCAGCAGCCAAGATCGCGGGGGCACTGAAGCTTTCTTT.

CDR3 nucleotides: TGTGCCACGACAGGTGAATCGAAAGAGACCCAGTACTTC. Translation gives CATTGESKETQYF. The rearrangement uses TRBV2 and TRBJ2-5, with D perhaps matching TRBD1 (6 bases). V dropped 10 bases and J dropped 3 bases, with 15 bases sitting between them. This CDR3 spans 13 amino acids. The germline CDR1 and CDR2 sequences are SNHLY and FYNNEI.

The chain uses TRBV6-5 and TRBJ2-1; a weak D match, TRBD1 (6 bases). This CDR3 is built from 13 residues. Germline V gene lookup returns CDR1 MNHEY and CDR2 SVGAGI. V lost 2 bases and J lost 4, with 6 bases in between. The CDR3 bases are TGTGCCAGCAGTTACGACAGGTACAATGAGCAGTTCTTC. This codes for CASSYDRYNEQFF.

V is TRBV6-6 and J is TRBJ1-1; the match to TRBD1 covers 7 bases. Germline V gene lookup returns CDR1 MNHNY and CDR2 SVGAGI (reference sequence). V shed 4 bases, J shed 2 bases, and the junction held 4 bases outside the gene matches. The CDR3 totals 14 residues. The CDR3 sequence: CASSWDSLNTEAFF. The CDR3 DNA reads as TGTGCCAGCAGTTGGGACAGCTTAAACACTGAAGCTTTCTTT.

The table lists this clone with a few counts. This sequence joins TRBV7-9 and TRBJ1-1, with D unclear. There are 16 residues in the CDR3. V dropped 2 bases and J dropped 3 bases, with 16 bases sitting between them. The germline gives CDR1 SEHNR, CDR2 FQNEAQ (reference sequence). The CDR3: CASSLRRAPGDTEAFF. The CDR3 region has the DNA TGTGCCAGCAGCTTAAGGAGGGCTCCCGGGGACACTGAAGCTTTCTTT.

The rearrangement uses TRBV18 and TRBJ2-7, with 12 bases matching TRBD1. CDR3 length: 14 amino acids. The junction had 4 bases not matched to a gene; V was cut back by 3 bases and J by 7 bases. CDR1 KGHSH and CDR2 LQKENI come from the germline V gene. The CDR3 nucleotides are TGTGCCAGCTCACCTGGGACAGGGGGCGAGGAGCAGTACTTC. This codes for CASSPGTGGEEQYF.

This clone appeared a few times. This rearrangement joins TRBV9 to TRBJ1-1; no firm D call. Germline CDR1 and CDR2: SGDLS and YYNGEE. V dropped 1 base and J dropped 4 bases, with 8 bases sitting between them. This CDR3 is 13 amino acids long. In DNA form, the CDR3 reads TGTGCCAGCAGCGTATCGCGAGGCACTGAAGCTTTCTTT. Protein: CASSVSRGTEAFF.

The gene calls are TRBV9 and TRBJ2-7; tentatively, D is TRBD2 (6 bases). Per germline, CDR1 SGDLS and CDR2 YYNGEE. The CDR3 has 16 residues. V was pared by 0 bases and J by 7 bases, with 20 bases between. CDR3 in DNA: TGTGCCAGCAGCGTAGGAGCTGGGGAGGCCCCAGGGGAGCAGTACTTC. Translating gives CASSVGAGEAPGEQYF.

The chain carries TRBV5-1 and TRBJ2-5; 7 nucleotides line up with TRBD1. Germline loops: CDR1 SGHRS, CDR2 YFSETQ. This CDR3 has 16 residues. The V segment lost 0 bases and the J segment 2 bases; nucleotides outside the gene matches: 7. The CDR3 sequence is CASSLAQGQRQETQYF. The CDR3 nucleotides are TGCGCCAGCAGCTTGGCCCAGGGACAGCGACAAGAGACCCAGTACTTC.

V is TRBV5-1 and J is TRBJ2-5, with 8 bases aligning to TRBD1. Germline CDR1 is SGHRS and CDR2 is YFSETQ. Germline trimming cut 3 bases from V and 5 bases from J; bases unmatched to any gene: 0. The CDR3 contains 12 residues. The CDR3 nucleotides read TGCGCCAGCAGCTGGGACAGGGAGACCCAGTACTTC. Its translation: CASSWDRETQYF.

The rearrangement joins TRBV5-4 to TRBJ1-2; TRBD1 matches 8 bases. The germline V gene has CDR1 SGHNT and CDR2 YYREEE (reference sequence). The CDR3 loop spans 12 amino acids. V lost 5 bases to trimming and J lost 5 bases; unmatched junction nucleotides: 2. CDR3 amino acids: CASRRQGYGYTF. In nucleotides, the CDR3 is TGTGCCAGCAGAAGACAGGGGTATGGCTACACCTTC.

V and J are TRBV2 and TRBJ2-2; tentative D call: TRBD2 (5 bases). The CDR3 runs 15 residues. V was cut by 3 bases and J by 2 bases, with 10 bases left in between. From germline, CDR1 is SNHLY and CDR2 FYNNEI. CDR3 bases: TGTGCCAGCAGTGATTTACTAGGAAACACCGGGGAGCTGTTTTTT. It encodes CASSDLLGNTGELFF.

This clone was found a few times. The CDR3 region is CASSVAIGGEHGYTF. For the CDR3, the DNA is TGTGCCAGCAGCGTAGCAATAGGGGGAGAGCATGGCTACACCTTC. The rearrangement joins TRBV9 to TRBJ1-2; D may be TRBD1 (6 bases). The germline gives CDR1 SGDLS, CDR2 YYNGEE. This CDR3 region has 15 residues. V was shortened by 0 bases and J by 6 bases, with 15 bases between the two germline ends. Full variable domain (missing parts from reference TRBV9 and TRBJ1-2): DSGVTQTPKHLITATGQRVTLRCSPRSGDLSVYWYQQSLDQGLQFLIQYYNGEERAKGNILERFSAQQFPDLHSELNLSSLELGDSALYFCASSVAIGGEHGYTFGSGTRLTVV.

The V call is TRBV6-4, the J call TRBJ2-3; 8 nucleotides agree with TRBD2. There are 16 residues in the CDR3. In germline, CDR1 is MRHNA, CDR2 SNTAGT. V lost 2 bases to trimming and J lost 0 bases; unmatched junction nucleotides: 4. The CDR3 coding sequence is TGTGCCAGCAGTGACCGAGCGGGGGCTAGCACAGATACGCAGTATTTT. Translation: CASSDRAGASTDTQYF.

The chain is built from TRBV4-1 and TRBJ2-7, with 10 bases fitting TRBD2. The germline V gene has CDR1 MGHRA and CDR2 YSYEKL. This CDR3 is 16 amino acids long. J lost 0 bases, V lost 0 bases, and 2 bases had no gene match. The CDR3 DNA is TGCGCCAGCAGCCAAGAAACTAGCGGGAACTCCTACGAGCAGTACTTC. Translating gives CASSQETSGNSYEQYF.

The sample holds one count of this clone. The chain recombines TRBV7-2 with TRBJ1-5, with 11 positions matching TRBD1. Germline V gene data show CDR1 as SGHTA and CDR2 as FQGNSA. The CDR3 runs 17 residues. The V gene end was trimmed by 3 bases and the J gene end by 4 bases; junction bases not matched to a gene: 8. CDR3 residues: CASSFIPGQGANQPQHF. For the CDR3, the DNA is TGTGCCAGCAGCTTCATCCCCGGACAGGGGGCTAATCAGCCCCAGCATTTT.

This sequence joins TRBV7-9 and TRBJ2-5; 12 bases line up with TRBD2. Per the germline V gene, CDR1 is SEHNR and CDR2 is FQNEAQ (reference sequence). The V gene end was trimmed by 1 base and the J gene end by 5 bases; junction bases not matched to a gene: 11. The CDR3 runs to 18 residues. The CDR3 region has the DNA TGTGCCAGCAGCTTAGATAGGTCTAGCGGGAGGGCCCTGGAGACCCAGTACTTC. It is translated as CASSLDRSSGRALETQYF.

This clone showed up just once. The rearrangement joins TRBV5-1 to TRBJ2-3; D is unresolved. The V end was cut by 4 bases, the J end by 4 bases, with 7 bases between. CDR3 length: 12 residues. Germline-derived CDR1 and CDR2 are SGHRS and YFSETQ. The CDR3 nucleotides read TGCGCCAGCAGCCGAGGCGCAGATACGCAGTATTTT. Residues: CASSRGADTQYF.

The CDR3 sequence is CASSLDRRQPQHF. DNA of the CDR3: TGTGCCAGCAGCTTAGACAGGCGGCAGCCCCAGCATTTT. J is TRBJ1-5 and V is TRBV7-6; D perhaps matches TRBD1 (5 bases). Trimming took off 1 base at V and 7 bases at J, with 8 bases between the two ends. CDR3 length equals 13 residues. Germline V gives CDR1 SGHVS, CDR2 FNYEAQ.

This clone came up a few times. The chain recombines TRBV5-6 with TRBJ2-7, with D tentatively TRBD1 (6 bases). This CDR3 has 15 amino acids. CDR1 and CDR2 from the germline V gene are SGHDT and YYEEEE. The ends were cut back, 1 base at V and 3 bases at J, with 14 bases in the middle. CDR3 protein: CASSLNPGADYEQYF. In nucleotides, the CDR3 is TGTGCCAGCAGCTTGAACCCAGGGGCGGACTACGAGCAGTACTTC.

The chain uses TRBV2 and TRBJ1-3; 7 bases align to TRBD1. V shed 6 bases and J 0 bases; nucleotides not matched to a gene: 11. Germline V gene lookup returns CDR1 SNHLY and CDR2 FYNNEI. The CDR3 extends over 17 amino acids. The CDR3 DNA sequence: TGTGCCAGCAGACAGGACAGGACCGATTTCTCTGGAAACACCATATATTTT. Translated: CASRQDRTDFSGNTIYF.

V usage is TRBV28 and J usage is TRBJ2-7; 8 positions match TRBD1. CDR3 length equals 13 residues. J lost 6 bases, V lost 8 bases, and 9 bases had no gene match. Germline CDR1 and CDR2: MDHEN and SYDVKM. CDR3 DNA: TGTGCCAGCGGTGGGAACAGGGGGTCCGAGCAGTACTTC. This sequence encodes CASGGNRGSEQYF.

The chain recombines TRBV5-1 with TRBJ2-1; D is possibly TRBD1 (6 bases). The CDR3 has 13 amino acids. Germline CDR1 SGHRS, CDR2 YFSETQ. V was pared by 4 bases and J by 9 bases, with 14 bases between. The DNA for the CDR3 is TGCGCCAGCAGCCTCACAGGGTACGTTGAGCAGTTCTTC. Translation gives CASSLTGYVEQFF.

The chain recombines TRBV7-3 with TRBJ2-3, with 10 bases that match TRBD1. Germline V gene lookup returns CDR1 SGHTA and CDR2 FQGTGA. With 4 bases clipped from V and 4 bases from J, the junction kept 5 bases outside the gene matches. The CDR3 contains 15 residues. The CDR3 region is CASSSGQGLSDTQYF. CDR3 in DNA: TGTGCCAGCAGCTCGGGACAGGGGCTTTCAGATACGCAGTATTTT. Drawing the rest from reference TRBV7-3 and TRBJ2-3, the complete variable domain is GAGVSQTPSNKVTEKGKYVELRCDPISGHTALYWYRQSLGQGPEFLIYFQGTGAADDSGLPNDRFFAVRPEGSVSTLKIQRTERGDSAVYLCASSSGQGLSDTQYFGPGTRLTVL.

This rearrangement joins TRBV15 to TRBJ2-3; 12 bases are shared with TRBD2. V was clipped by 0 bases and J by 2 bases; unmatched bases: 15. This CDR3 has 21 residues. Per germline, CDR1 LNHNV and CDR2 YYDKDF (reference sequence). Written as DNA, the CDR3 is TGTGCCACCAGCAGAGATGGACTAGCGGGACCCTTACTCACGAACACAGATACGCAGTATTTT. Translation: CATSRDGLAGPLLTNTDTQYF.

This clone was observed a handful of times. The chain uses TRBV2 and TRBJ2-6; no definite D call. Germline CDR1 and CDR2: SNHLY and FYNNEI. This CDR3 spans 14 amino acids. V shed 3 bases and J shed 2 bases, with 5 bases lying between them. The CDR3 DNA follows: TGTGCCAGCAGTGATGGGCCTGGGGCCAACGTCCTGACTTTC. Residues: CASSDGPGANVLTF.

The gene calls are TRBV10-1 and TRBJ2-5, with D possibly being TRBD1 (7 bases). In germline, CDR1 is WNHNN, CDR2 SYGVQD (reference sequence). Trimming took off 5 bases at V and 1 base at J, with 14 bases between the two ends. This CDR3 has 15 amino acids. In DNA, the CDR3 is TGCGCCAGCAGTCCCCAGGGGGGTCTCCAAGAGACCCAGTACTTC. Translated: CASSPQGGLQETQYF.

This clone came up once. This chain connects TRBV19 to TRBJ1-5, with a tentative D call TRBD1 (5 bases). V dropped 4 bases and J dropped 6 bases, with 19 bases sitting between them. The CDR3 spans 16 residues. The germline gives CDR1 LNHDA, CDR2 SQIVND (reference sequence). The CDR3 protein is CASSTTTGEAGQPQHF. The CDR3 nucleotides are TGTGCCAGTAGTACGACGACGGGGGAAGCGGGTCAGCCCCAGCATTTT. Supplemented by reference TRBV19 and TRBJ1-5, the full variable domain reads DGGITQSPKYLFRKEGQNVTLSCEQNLNHDAMYWYRQDPGQGLRLIYYSQIVNDFQKGDIAEGYSVSREKKESFPLTVTSAQKNPTAFYLCASSTTTGEAGQPQHFGDGTRLSIL.

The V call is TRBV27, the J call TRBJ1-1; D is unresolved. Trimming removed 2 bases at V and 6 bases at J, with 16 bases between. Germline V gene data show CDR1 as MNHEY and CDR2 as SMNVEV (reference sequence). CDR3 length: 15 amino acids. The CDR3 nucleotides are TGTGCCAGCAGTTTAGCCAGCGGGATGGTTCCTGAAGCTTTCTTT. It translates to CASSLASGMVPEAFF.

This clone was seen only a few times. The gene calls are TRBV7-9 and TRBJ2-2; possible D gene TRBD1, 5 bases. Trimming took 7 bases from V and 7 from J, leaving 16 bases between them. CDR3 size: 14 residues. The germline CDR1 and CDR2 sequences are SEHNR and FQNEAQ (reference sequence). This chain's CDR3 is CASNPVDSNGELFF. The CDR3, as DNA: TGTGCCAGCAATCCGGTAGACAGCAACGGGGAGCTGTTTTTT. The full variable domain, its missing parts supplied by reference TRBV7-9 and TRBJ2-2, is DTGVSQNPRHKITKRGQNVTFRCDPISEHNRLYWYRQTLGQGPEFLTYFQNEAQLEKSRLLSDRFSAERPKGSFSTLEIQRTEQGDSAMYLCASNPVDSNGELFFGEGSRLTVL.